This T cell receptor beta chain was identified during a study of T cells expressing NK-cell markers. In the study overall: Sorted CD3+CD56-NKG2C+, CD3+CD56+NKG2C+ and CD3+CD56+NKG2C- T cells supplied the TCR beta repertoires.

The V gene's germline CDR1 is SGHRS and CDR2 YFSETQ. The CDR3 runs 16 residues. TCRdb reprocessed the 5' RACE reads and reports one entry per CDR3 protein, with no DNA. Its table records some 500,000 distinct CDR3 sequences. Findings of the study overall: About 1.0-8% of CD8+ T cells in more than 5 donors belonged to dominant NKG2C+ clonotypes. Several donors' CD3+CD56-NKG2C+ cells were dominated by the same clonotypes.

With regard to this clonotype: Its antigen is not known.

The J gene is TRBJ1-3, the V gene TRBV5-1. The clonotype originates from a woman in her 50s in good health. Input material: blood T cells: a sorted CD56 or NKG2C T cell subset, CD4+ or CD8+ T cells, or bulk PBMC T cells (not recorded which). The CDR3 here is CASSLGGSSSGNTIYF.